The table lists the clone carrying this T cell receptor (beta chain) with many counts. The antigen remains unidentified. CDR3 length equals 15 residues. Per germline, CDR1 MNHEY and CDR2 SMNVEV (reference sequence). J was trimmed by 4 bases and V by 2 bases; bases with no gene match: 5. Through a sample-barcoded 5' primer and a J-beta primer mix, a second PCR was run for 7 to 11 cycles. TCRdb independently ran MiXCR on the 5' RACE reads; one entry per CDR3 protein. The sample includes 870,000 or so distinct CDR3 sequences, under 30% of them seen just once. These data come from a study of blood T cells in healthy people across ages. Whole-study results and caveats: A strong correlation between TCR beta diversity and naive T cell percentage was seen.

This clonotype was obtained from an elderly woman in good health. This chain connects TRBV27 to TRBJ2-3, with 8 bases lining up with TRBD1. Sequenced: blood. The CDR3 is CASSLEGRGPDTQYF. DNA for the CDR3: TGTGCCAGCAGTTTAGAGGGCAGGGGGCCAGATACGCAGTATTTT.